Here is one T cell receptor (beta chain) with its context. The antigen is unknown. Germline-derived CDR1 and CDR2 are KGHDR and SFDVKD. The CDR3 is made up of 12 amino acids. V dropped 4 bases and J dropped 13 bases, with 13 bases sitting between them. This specimen comes from a study of blood T cells in healthy people across ages. About the study: About one barcoded beta molecule per two T cells was captured by template switching. Study-wide points: Whereas aged donors had fewer naive CD4+ cells, long-lived donors had more of them and higher diversity. Per million T cells, TCR beta diversity dropped about linearly as age rose.

Sample-barcoded 5' priming and a J-beta primer mix drove a second PCR of about 6 to 11 cycles. Carrying 12 random nucleotides, a template-switch adaptor labeled each individual cDNA molecule. One entry per CDR3 protein, called by TCRdb with MiXCR from the 5' RACE reads. The repertoire holds about 1.8 million distinct CDR3 sequences, with approximately 50% as singletons. Sequencing input: blood. The TCR originated in a woman aged 35 to 49 in good health. The chain employs TRBV24-1 and TRBJ2-4; the D is unclear. CDR3 nucleotides: TGTGCCACCAGTGACCCTGCTTTGGAGCAGTACTTC. Protein: CATSDPALEQYF.